This T cell receptor (beta chain) emerged from a study of blood T cell repertoires in COVID-19. On the study more broadly: Donors in the United States, Italy and Spain gave samples during acute or convalescent COVID-19.

Sequencing was performed with immunoSEQ multiplex PCR; in TCRdb, only in-frame clones are kept and a portion is missing. This repertoire shows around 400,000 clones, roughly 88% found once; its top ten account for less than 1.5%. Recruits, aged about 18 to 100 years, lived in about two dozen US areas. The V end lost 2 bases, the J end lost 1 base, and 10 bases lay between the germline ends. This CDR3 is built from 16 residues. Germline V gives CDR1 KGHDR, CDR2 SFDVKD. The chain links TRBV24-1 to TRBJ2-2; a possible D gene is TRBD2 (7 bases). The sample was PBMCs or T cells enriched from blood (not recorded which). The clonotype comes from a woman aged 18-29 years who had been exposed to COVID-19. The DNA for the CDR3 is TGTGCCACCAGTGATTCAGGGGAGGGGAACACCGGGGAGCTGTTTTTT. Translated, it gives CATSDSGEGNTGELFF.